Listed below are T cell receptor beta chains from one sample, sequenced in a study of cytomegalovirus exposure and HLA in healthy donors. The repertoire was sequenced with immunoSEQ multiplex PCR; TCRdb's copy has only in-frame clones and lacks some. Counted here are over 75,000 clones, roughly 86% occurring once; the ten biggest clones make up around 5.2%. The specimen sequenced was PBMCs. Receptor source: a woman under 30 in good health and CMV-seropositive. CDR3s leave out the opening cysteine and the closing phenylalanine or tryptophan.

v_gene	j_gene	CDR3aa
TRBV5-1	TRBJ2-1	ASRPRGYNEQF
TRBV5-1	TRBJ1-5	ASSLGGVGQPQH
TRBV5-6	TRBJ2-5	ASSFGGYQETQY
TRBV4-1	TRBJ2-2	ASSQGVSVRGRFVNTGELF
TRBV20-1	TRBJ2-1	SAPRGDEQF
TRBV15	TRBJ2-7	ATSREAEGSYEQY
TRBV28	TRBJ1-1	ASSLLGSGTEAF
TRBV10-3	TRBJ1-4	AISKDGAGLATNEKLF
TRBV4-1	TRBJ2-3	ASRPQEGNTDTQY
TRBV29-1	TRBJ1-2	SVAGGTGGNGYT
TRBV4-1	TRBJ2-3	ASSLTETSGRTDTQY
TRBV7-7	TRBJ2-1	ASSLGRGDPYNEQF
TRBV29-1	TRBJ1-1	SVEDYRGRMNTEAF
TRBV28	TRBJ1-4	ASSFLTGGTNEKLF
TRBV9	TRBJ2-1	ASSVSSGVKPNNEQF
TRBV19	TRBJ1-3	ASNPQHGGNTIY
TRBV6-5	TRBJ2-2	ASSYSGGTGELF
TRBV29-1	TRBJ2-1	SVAGTSGKAYNEQF
TRBV5-1	TRBJ2-5	ASSLVEGGRGSETQY
TRBV6-1	TRBJ2-7	ASSEVSYEQY
TRBV6-5	TRBJ2-7	ASSSNGRVH
TRBV6-1	TRBJ2-1	ASRRQGSGWNEQF
TRBV6-1	TRBJ1-2	ASSDRQGNMYGYT
TRBV9	TRBJ1-1	ASSPNLGGGVKNTEAF
TRBV19	TRBJ1-2	ASRAGGLGT
TRBV7-6	TRBJ1-2	ASSSGGANYGYT
TRBV5-4	TRBJ2-3	ASSFRGGADTQY
TRBV6-6	TRBJ2-1	ASSYFLREAVDEQF
TRBV4-1	TRBJ2-2	ASSHPGTSGGTTGELF
TRBV9	TRBJ1-1	ASSPIPGGANTEAF
TRBV2	TRBJ1-1	ASTKGQGRTEAF
TRBV5-4	TRBJ2-1	ASSLRGLESSYNEQF
TRBV5-1	TRBJ1-6	ASSFTGGSRDSPLH
TRBV7-9	TRBJ2-7	ASSSDAGMLYEQY
TRBV11-2	TRBJ2-7	ASSLTLMTGNEQY
TRBV5-1	TRBJ2-5	ASRLGGQETQY
TRBV6-6	TRBJ2-7	ASSPREGSSTYEQY
TRBV12-5	TRBJ1-2	ASGFDKYGYT